This TCR beta chain was captured in a study of shared clonotypes between healthy human individuals. About the study: The study used three CD4 naive, three CD4 memory, two CD8 naive and one CD8 memory plate per donor.

Germline assignment: CDR1 SEHNR and CDR2 FQNEAQ (reference sequence). The length of the CDR3 is 16 residues. The ends lost 4 bases at V and 0 bases at J; junction bases unmatched: 9. Data came from immunoSEQ multiplex PCR; TCRdb stores just in-frame clones and leaves some out. This sample yields 2 million to 2.5 million clones, of which over 85% are seen a single time; 0.36% belongs to the top ten. This receptor was identified in a young man in good health. Some clones in this sample may be carry-over from other donors' samples. This chain connects TRBV7-9 to TRBJ2-7; TRBD2 aligns across 7 bases. The sample taken for sequencing was naive CD4+ T cells from PBMCs. Subset of the sample: CD45RA+ positively selected. Here the CDR3 reads CASSSRAGDASYEQYF. The DNA for the CDR3 is TGTGCCAGCAGCTCCCGTGCGGGGGACGCCTCCTACGAGCAGTACTTC.